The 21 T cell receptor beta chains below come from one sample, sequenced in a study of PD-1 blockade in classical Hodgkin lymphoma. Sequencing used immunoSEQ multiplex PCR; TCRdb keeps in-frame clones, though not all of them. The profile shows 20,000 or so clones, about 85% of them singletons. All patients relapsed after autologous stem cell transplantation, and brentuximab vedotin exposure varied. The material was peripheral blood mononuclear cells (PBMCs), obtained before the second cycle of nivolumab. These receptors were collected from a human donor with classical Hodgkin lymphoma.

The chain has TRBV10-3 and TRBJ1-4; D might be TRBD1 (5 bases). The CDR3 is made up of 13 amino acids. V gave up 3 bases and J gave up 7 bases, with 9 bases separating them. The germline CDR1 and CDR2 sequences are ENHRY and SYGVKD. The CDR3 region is CAISEGVREKLFF. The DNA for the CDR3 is TGTGCCATCAGTGAAGGGGTACGTGAAAAACTGTTTTTT.

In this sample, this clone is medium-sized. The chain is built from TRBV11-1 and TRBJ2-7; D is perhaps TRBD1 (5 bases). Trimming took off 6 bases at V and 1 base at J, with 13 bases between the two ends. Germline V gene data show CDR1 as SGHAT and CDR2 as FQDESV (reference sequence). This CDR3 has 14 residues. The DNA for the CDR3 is TGTGCCAGCAGGTCGGGTAGGGGTTCCTACGAGCAGTACTTC. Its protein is CASRSGRGSYEQYF.

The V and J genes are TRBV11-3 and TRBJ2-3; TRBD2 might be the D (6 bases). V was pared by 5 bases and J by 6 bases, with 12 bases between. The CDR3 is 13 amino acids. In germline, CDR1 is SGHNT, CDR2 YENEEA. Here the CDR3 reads CASSRLGWDTQYF. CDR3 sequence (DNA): TGTGCCAGCAGCCGACTAGGGTGGGATACGCAGTATTTT.

CDR3 sequence (DNA): TGTGCCAGTAGTACCCGACAGGGTACAGGCACTGAAGCTTTCTTT. Its protein is CASSTRQGTGTEAFF. The chain employs TRBV19 and TRBJ1-1; the match to TRBD1 covers 7 bases. CDR3 length: 15 residues. V shed 4 bases, J shed 4 bases, and the junction held 9 bases outside the gene matches. Germline lookup yields CDR1 LNHDA and CDR2 SQIVND (reference sequence). Together with reference TRBV19 and TRBJ1-1, the CDR3 gives the full variable domain: DGGITQSPKYLFRKEGQNVTLSCEQNLNHDAMYWYRQDPGQGLRLIYYSQIVNDFQKGDIAEGYSVSREKKESFPLTVTSAQKNPTAFYLCASSTRQGTGTEAFFGQGTRLTVV.

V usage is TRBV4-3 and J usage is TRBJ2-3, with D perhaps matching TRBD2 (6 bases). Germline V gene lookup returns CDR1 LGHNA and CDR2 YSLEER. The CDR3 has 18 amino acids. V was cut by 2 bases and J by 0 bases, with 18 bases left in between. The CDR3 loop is CASSQFWWEAPSTDTQYF. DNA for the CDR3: TGCGCCAGCAGCCAATTCTGGTGGGAGGCCCCTAGCACAGATACGCAGTATTTT.

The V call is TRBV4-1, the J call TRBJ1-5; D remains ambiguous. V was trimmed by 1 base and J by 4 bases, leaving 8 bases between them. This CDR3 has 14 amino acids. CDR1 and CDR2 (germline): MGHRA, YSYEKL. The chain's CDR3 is CASSQGLVNQPQHF. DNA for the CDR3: TGCGCCAGCAGCCAAGGGCTAGTGAATCAGCCCCAGCATTTT.

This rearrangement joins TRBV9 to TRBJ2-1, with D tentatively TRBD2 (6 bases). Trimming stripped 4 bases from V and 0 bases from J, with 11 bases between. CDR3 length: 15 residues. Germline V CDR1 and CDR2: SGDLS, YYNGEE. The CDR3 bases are TGTGCCAGCAGCCCATTAGCGGACTCCTACAATGAGCAGTTCTTC. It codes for CASSPLADSYNEQFF. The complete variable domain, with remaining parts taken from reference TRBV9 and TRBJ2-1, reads DSGVTQTPKHLITATGQRVTLRCSPRSGDLSVYWYQQSLDQGLQFLIQYYNGEERAKGNILERFSAQQFPDLHSELNLSSLELGDSALYFCASSPLADSYNEQFFGPGTRLTVL.

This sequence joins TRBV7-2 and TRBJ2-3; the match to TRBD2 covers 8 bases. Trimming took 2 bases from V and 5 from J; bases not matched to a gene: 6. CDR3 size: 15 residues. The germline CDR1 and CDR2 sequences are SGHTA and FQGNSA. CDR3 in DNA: TGTGCCAGCAGCTTAATGGGACTAGACGGAGATACGCAGTATTTT. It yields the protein CASSLMGLDGDTQYF.

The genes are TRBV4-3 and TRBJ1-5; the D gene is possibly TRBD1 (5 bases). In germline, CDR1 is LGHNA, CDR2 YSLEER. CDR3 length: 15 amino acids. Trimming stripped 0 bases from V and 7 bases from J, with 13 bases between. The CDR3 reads CASSQEPGAGQPQHF. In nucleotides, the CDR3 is TGCGCCAGCAGCCAAGAACCCGGGGCGGGGCAGCCCCAGCATTTT.

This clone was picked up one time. The CDR3 sequence: CASSPLLEQYF. CDR3 nucleotide sequence: TGTGCCAGCAGTCCCCTTCTCGAGCAGTACTTC. This sequence joins TRBV6-6 and TRBJ2-7; no clear D gene. V lost 5 bases, J lost 6 bases, and 8 bases lay in between. Looked up from germline, CDR1 is MNHNY and CDR2 is SVGAGI (reference sequence). This CDR3 comprises 11 residues.

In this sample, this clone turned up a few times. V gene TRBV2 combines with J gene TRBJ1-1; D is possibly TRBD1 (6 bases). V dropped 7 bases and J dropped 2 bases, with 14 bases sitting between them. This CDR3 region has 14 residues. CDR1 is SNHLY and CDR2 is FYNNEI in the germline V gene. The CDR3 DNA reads TGTGCCAGCATATATTGGGGGCCAAACACTGAAGCTTTCTTT. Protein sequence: CASIYWGPNTEAFF.

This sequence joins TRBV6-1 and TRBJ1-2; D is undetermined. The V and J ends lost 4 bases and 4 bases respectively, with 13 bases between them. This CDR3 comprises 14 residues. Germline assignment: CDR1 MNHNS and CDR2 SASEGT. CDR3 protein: CASSVRAITYGYTF. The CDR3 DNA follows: TGTGCCAGCAGTGTTCGGGCTATTACCTATGGCTACACCTTC.

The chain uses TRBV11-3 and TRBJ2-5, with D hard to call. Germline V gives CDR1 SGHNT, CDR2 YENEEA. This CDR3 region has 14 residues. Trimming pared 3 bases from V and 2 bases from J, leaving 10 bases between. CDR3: CASSLSRIQETQYF. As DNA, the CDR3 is TGTGCCAGCAGCTTGAGCCGGATACAAGAGACCCAGTACTTC.

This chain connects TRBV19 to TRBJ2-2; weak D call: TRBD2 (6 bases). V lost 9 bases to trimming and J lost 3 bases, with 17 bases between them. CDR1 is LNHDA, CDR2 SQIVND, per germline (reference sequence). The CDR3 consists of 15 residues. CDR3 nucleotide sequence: TGTGCCAGCAAGGAGGGCTTTAGCGACACCGGGGAGCTGTTTTTT. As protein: CASKEGFSDTGELFF.

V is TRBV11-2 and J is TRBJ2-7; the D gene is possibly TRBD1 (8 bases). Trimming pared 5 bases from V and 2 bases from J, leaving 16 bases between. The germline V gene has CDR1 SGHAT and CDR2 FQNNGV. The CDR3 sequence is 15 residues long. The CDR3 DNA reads TGTGCCAGCAGCCCAGGACAGGGAGGGCCCTACGAGCAGTACTTC. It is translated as CASSPGQGGPYEQYF.

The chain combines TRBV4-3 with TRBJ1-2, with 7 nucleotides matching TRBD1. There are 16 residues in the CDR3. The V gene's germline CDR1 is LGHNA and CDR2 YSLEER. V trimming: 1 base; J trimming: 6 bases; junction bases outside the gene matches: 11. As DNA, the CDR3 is TGCGCCAGCAGCCAAGTGATATCGGCAGGGGGGGATGGCTACACCTTC. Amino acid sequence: CASSQVISAGGDGYTF.

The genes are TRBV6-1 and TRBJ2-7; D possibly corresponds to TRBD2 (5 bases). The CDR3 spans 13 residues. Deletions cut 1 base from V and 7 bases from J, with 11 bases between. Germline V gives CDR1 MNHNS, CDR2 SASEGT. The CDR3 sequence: CASSEVGRGEQYF. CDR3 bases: TGTGCCAGCAGTGAAGTGGGGAGAGGAGAGCAGTACTTC.

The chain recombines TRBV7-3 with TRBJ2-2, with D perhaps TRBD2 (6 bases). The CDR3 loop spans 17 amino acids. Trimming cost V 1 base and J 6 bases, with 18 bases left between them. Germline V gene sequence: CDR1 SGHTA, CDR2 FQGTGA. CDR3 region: CASSLRGRRGNAGELFF. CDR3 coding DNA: TGTGCCAGCAGCTTAAGAGGACGGAGGGGTAACGCCGGGGAGCTGTTTTTT.

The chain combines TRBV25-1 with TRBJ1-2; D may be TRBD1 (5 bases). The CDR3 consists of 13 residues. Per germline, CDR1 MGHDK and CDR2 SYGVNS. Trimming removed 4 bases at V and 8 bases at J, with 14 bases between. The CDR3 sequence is CASSASGLRGYTF. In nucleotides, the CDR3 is TGTGCCAGCAGTGCATCAGGGTTGCGAGGCTACACCTTC.

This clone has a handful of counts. The CDR3 region is CASSYSKEGAAYEQYF. DNA of the CDR3: TGTGCCAGCAGTTACTCGAAGGAGGGGGCCGCCTACGAGCAGTACTTC. The chain uses TRBV6-5 and TRBJ2-7, with a possible D match to TRBD1 (7 bases). The CDR3 length is 16 residues. Trimming removed 0 bases from V and 2 bases from J, with 14 bases in between. The germline V gene has CDR1 MNHEY and CDR2 SVGAGI.

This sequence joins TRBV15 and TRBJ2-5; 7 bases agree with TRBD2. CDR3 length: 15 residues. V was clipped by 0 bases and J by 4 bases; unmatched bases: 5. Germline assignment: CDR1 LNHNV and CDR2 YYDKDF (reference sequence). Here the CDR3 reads CATSRDSWGGETQYF. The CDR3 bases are TGTGCCACCAGCAGAGATAGTTGGGGGGGAGAGACCCAGTACTTC.